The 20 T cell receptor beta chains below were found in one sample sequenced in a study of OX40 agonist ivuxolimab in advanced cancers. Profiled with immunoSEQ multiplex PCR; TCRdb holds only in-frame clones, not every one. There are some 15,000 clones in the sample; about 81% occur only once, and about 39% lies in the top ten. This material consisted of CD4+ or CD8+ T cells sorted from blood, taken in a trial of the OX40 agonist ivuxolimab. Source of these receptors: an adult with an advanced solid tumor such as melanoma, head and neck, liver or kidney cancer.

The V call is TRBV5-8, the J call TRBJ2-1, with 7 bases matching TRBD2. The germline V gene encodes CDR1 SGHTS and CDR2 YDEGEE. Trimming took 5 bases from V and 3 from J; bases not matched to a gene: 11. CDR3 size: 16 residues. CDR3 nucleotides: TGTGCCAGCAGGGAGAGGACTAGTTCTTACTACAATGAGCAGTTCTTC. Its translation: CASRERTSSYYNEQFF.

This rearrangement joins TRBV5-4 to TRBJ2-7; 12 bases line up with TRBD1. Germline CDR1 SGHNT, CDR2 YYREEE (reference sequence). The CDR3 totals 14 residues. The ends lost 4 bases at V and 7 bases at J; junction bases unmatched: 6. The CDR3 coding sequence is TGTGCCAGCAGCCGAGGGACAGGGGGCTCGGAGCAGTACTTC. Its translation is CASSRGTGGSEQYF.

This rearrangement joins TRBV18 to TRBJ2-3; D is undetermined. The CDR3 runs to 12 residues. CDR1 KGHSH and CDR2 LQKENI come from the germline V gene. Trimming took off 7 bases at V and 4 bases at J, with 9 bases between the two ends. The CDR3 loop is CASCARADTQYF. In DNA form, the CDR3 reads TGTGCCAGCTGTGCTAGAGCAGATACGCAGTATTTT. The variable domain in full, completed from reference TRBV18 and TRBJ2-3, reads NAGVMQNPRHLVRRRGQEARLRCSPMKGHSHVYWYRQLPEEGLKFMVYLQKENIIDESGMPKERFSAEFPKEGPSILRIQQVVRGDSAAYFCASCARADTQYFGPGTRLTVL.

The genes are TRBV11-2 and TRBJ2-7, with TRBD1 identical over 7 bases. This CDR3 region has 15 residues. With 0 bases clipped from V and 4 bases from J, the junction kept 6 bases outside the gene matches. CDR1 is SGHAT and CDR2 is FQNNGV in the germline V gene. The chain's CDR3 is CASSLETGTAYEQYF. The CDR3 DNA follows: TGTGCCAGCAGCTTAGAAACCGGGACAGCGTACGAGCAGTACTTC.

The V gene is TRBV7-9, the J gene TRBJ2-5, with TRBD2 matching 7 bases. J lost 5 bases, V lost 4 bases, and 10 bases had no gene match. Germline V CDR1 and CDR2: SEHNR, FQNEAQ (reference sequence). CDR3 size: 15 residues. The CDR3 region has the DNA TGTGCCAGCAGCTCGTTGGGATCCGGGGGGGAGACCCAGTACTTC. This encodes CASSSLGSGGETQYF.

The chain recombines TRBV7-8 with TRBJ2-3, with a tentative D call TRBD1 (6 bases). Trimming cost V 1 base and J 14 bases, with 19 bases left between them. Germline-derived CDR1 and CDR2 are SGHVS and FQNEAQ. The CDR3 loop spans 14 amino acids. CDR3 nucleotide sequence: TGTGCCAGCAGCTTAGTGGTTTTGGGGGCCCCGGGGTATTTT. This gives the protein CASSLVVLGAPGYF.

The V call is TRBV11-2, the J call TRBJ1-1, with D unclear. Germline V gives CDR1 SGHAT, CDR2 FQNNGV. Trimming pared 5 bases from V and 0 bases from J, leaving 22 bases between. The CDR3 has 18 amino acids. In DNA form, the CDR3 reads TGTGCCAGCAGCCCCCTTAAGGACGGAGCCAGATTGAACACTGAAGCTTTCTTT. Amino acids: CASSPLKDGARLNTEAFF.

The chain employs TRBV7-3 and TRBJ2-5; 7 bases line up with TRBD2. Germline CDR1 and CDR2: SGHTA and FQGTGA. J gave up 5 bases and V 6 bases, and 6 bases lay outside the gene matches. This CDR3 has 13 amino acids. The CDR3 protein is CASSPLSGETQYF. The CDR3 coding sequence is TGTGCCAGCAGTCCTCTTAGCGGGGAGACCCAGTACTTC.

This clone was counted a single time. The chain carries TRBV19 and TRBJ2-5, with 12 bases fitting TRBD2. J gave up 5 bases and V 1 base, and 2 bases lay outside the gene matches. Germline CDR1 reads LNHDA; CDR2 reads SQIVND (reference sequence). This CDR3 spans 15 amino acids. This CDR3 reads CASSIGLAGVETQYF. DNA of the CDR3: TGTGCCAGTAGTATAGGACTAGCGGGGGTGGAGACCCAGTACTTC.

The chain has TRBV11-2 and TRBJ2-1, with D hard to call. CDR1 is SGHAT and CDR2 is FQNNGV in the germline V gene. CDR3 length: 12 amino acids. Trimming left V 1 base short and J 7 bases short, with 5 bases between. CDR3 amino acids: CASSLGANEQFF. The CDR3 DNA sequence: TGTGCCAGCAGCTTAGGGGCGAATGAGCAGTTCTTC.

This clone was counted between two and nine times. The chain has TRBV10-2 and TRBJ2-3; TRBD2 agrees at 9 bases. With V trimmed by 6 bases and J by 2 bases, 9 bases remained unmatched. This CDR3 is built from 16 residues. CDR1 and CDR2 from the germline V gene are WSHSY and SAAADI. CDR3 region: CASRGLAGENTDTQYF. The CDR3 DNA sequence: TGCGCCAGCAGGGGTTTAGCGGGGGAAAACACAGATACGCAGTATTTT.

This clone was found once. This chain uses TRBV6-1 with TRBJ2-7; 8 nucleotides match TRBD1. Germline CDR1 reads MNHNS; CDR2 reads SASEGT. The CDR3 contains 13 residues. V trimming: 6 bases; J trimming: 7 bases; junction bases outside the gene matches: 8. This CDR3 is CASRDREGGEQYF. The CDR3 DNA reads TGTGCCAGCAGGGACAGGGAAGGAGGTGAGCAGTACTTC.

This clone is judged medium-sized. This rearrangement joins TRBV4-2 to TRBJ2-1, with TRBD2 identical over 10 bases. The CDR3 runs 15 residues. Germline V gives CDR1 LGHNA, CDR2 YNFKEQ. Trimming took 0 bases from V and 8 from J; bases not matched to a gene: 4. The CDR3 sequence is CASSQEAGGPDEQFF. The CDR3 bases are TGTGCCAGCAGCCAAGAAGCGGGGGGGCCGGATGAGCAGTTCTTC.

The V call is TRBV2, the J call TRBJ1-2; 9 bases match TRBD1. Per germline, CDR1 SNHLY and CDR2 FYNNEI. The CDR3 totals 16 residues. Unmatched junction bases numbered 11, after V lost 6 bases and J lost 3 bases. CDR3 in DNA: TGTGCCAGCAGCGACGTTACCGGGACAGGGTACTATGGCTACACCTTC. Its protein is CASSDVTGTGYYGYTF.

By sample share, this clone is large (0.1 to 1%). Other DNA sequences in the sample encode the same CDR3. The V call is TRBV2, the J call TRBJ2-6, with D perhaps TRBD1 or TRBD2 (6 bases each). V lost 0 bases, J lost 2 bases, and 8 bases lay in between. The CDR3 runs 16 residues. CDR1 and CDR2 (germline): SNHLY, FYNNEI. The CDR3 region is CASSEAGGPGANVLTF. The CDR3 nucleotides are TGTGCCAGCAGTGAAGCGGGGGGCCCTGGGGCCAACGTCCTGACTTTC.

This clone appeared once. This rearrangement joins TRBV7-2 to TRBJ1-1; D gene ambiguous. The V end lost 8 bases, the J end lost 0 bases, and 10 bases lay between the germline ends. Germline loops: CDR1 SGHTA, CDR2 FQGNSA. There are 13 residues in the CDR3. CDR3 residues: CASADSLNTEAFF. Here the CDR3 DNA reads TGTGCCAGCGCTGATTCTTTGAACACTGAAGCTTTCTTT.

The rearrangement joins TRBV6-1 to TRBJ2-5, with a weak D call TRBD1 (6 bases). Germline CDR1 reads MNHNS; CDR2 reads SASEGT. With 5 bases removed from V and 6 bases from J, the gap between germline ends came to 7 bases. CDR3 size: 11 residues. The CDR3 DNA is TGTGCCAGCAGTAGGGGGAAGACCCAGTACTTC. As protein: CASSRGKTQYF.

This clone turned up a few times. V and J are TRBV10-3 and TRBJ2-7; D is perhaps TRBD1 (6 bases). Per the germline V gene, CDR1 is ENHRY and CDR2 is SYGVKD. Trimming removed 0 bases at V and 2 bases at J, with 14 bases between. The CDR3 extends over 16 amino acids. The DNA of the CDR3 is TGTGCCATCAGTGAGTCGACTCAGGGGACAACCTACGAGCAGTACTTC. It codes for CAISESTQGTTYEQYF.

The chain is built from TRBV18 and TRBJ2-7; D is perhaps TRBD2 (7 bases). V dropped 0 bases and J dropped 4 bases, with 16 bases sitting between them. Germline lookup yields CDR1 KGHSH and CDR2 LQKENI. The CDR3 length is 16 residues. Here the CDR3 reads CASSPPLGGRRYEQYF. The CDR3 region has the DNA TGTGCCAGCTCACCACCGCTCGGGGGGCGCAGGTACGAGCAGTACTTC. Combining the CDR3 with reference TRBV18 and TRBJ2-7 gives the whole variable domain NAGVMQNPRHLVRRRGQEARLRCSPMKGHSHVYWYRQLPEEGLKFMVYLQKENIIDESGMPKERFSAEFPKEGPSILRIQQVVRGDSAAYFCASSPPLGGRRYEQYFGPGTRLTVT.

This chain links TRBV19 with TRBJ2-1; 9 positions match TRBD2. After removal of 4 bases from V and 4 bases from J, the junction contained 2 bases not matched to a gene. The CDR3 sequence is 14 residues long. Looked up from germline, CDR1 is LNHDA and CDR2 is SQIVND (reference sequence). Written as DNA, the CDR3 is TGTGCCAGTAGTAGCGGGAGGGATTACAATGAGCAGTTCTTC. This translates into CASSSGRDYNEQFF.